One and the same sample provided the 9 T cell receptor beta chains below, sequenced in a study of T cell responses to AZD1222 COVID-19 vaccine. Method: immunoSEQ multiplex PCR; TCRdb's copy keeps in-frame clones and lacks some. The sample records over 150,000 clones, roughly 90% being singletons. Sample: peripheral blood, taken on day 0 of AZD1222 vaccination. Every receptor here comes from an adult in good health.

This rearrangement joins TRBV11-2 to TRBJ2-1, with 10 positions matching TRBD2. Germline lookup yields CDR1 SGHAT and CDR2 FQNNGV. The CDR3 has 14 residues. With V trimmed by 1 base and J by 10 bases, 4 bases remained unmatched. Written as DNA, the CDR3 is TGTGCCAGCAGCTTAGTACTAGCGGGGCGGGAGCAGTTCTTC. It codes for CASSLVLAGREQFF.

This clone was counted ten times or more. This chain connects TRBV5-4 to TRBJ1-2; D is possibly TRBD1 (6 bases). This CDR3 is built from 15 residues. Trimming removed 4 bases from V and 2 bases from J, with 15 bases in between. Per germline, CDR1 SGHNT and CDR2 YYREEE (reference sequence). The DNA for the CDR3 is TGTGCCAGCAGCCCAGACGGCAGGGGCAACTATGGCTACACCTTC. Translated, it gives CASSPDGRGNYGYTF.

The V and J genes are TRBV27 and TRBJ1-1; D is ambiguous. Germline V lookup: CDR1 MNHEY, CDR2 SMNVEV (reference sequence). The CDR3 contains 16 residues. V dropped 4 bases and J dropped 8 bases, with 23 bases sitting between them. The CDR3 here is CASSSIAGGERWEAFF. The CDR3 DNA reads TGTGCCAGCAGTTCCATAGCGGGCGGGGAAAGGTGGGAAGCTTTCTTT.

About this clone: The same CDR3 also results from other DNA sequences found in this sample. The CDR3 here is CASSIGLAGVYEQYF. The CDR3 region has the DNA TGTGCCAGTAGTATAGGACTAGCGGGAGTCTACGAGCAGTACTTC. The V gene is TRBV19, the J gene TRBJ2-7; 12 bases map to TRBD2. The germline V gene encodes CDR1 LNHDA and CDR2 SQIVND (reference sequence). V shed 1 base, J shed 3 bases, and the junction held 1 base outside the gene matches. The CDR3 runs to 15 residues.

V usage is TRBV24-1 and J usage is TRBJ2-1; D remains ambiguous. CDR3 length equals 13 residues. V gave up 2 bases and J gave up 8 bases, with 9 bases separating them. Germline-derived CDR1 and CDR2 are KGHDR and SFDVKD. The CDR3 region has the DNA TGTGCCACCAGTGATTCCGCCCTCCATGAGCAGTTCTTC. This sequence encodes CATSDSALHEQFF.

The table lists this clone with a few counts. J is TRBJ1-2 and V is TRBV10-2; 9 bases are a match to TRBD1. CDR3 length equals 14 residues. Germline V CDR1 and CDR2: WSHSY, SAAADI. V was clipped by 8 bases and J by 8 bases; unmatched bases: 12. DNA for the CDR3: TGCGCCAGCTCGGGACAGGGTCAGCTCGGGGGCTACACCTTC. It translates to CASSGQGQLGGYTF.

The gene calls are TRBV29-1 and TRBJ2-1; 12 bases map to TRBD2. The CDR3 runs 17 residues. The germline CDR1 and CDR2 sequences are SQVTM and ANQGSEA. Germline trimming cut 7 bases from V and 0 bases from J; bases unmatched to any gene: 10. CDR3 in DNA: TGCAGCGGTCGACTAGCGGGAGTTAGAAGCTCCTACAATGAGCAGTTCTTC. As protein: CSGRLAGVRSSYNEQFF.

The chain joins TRBV27 to TRBJ1-5; 9 nucleotides align to TRBD1. In germline, CDR1 is MNHEY, CDR2 SMNVEV (reference sequence). The CDR3 extends over 17 amino acids. V lost 0 bases, J lost 0 bases, and 3 bases stayed unmatched. The CDR3 sequence: CASSLSGGQGSNQPQHF. The CDR3, as DNA: TGTGCCAGCAGTTTATCGGGGGGACAGGGTAGCAATCAGCCCCAGCATTTT.

This chain joins TRBV5-4 and TRBJ2-1, with 11 positions matching TRBD1. V shed 4 bases and J 0 bases; nucleotides not matched to a gene: 12. Germline V gene lookup returns CDR1 SGHNT and CDR2 YYREEE (reference sequence). The CDR3 runs 19 residues. The CDR3 here is CASSAPGQGVSSSYNEQFF. For the CDR3, the DNA is TGTGCCAGCAGCGCACCGGGACAGGGGGTATCAAGCTCCTACAATGAGCAGTTCTTC.